Listed below are T cell receptor beta chains from one sample, sequenced in a study of Graves' ophthalmopathy and Graves' hyperthyroidism. MiXCR, applied by TCRdb to the multiplex PCR reads, yields one record per CDR3 protein. The sample has some 410,000 distinct CDR3 sequences; roughly 21% are singletons. Source material: peripheral blood. The source is a woman between 18 and 30 years old with stable Graves' hyperthyroidism. Each CDR3 is given with its conserved first and last residue. The D gene is left open where the match is weak. Only some rows state a clone size, as once, few, many or a class for expanded clones.

>TRBJ2-4|many|TRBD1|TRBV2
CASSVYRGLESIQYF
TGTGCCAGCAGTGTGTACAGGGGGTTGGAAAGCATTCAGTACTTC
>TRBJ2-2|many|TRBD2|TRBV12-3/TRBV12-4
CASGLAGGFSSNTGELFF
TGTGCCAGCGGACTCGCGGGAGGTTTTTCCTCGAACACCGGGGAGCTGTTTTTT
>TRBJ2-4|NA|NA|TRBV7-8
CASSFSPKTGSGHIQYF
TGTGCCAGCAGCTTCAGCCCCAAGACAGGTTCTGGACACATTCAGTACTTC
>TRBJ1-1|few|TRBD1|TRBV5-6
CASRPFGDRFLPNTEAFF
TGTGCCAGCAGGCCGTTTGGGGACAGGTTTTTACCGAACACTGAAGCTTTCTTT
>TRBJ2-7|few|NA|TRBV6-1
CASSEEGGRGYEQYF
TGTGCCAGCAGTGAAGAAGGGGGGCGTGGCTACGAGCAGTACTTC
>TRBJ2-7|many|NA|TRBV20-1
CSARVAGMYEQYF
TGCAGTGCTAGAGTCGCGGGAATGTACGAGCAGTACTTC
>TRBJ1-5|many|NA|TRBV6-1
CASSDGQVISNQPQHF
TGTGCCAGCAGTGACGGGCAGGTGATTAGCAATCAGCCCCAGCATTTT
>TRBJ2-7|many|TRBD2|TRBV20-1
CSARVGLAALLQYF
TGCAGTGCTAGAGTAGGGCTAGCGGCTCTTTTGCAGTACTTC
>TRBJ1-6|many|TRBD1|TRBV6-1
CANRTGQGRDSPLHF
TGTGCCAACAGGACCGGACAGGGGAGGGATTCACCCCTCCACTTT
>TRBJ2-7|many|TRBD1|TRBV5-1
CASSLRQGLDEQYF
TGCGCCAGCAGCTTGAGACAGGGTCTCGACGAGCAGTACTTC
>TRBJ2-5|few|TRBD2|TRBV20-1
CSAQLAGVETQYF
TGCAGTGCCCAACTAGCGGGAGTGGAGACCCAGTACTTC
>TRBJ1-2|NA|NA|TRBV12-3/TRBV12-4
CASGKQVLNYGYTF
TGTGCCAGCGGAAAACAGGTTCTTAACTATGGCTACACCTTC
>TRBJ2-7|many|TRBD1|TRBV5-1
CASSLTGTDYEQYF
TGCGCCAGCAGCTTAACCGGGACAGACTACGAGCAGTACTTC
>TRBJ2-5|many|TRBD2|TRBV11-3
CASSREIGRIAGNGETQYF
TGTGCCAGCAGCCGCGAAATAGGCCGGATAGCGGGTAATGGAGAGACCCAGTACTTC
>TRBJ2-7|NA|NA|TRBV4-2
CASSQDLPGVYEQYF
TGTGCCAGCAGCCAAGATCTCCCGGGAGTCTACGAGCAGTACTTC
>TRBJ1-2|many|TRBD1|TRBV24-1
CATRDRGAMDYGYTF
TGTGCCACGCGGGACAGGGGCGCAATGGACTATGGCTACACCTTC
>TRBJ1-1|many|TRBD1|TRBV6-1
CASSELKRSRGHANTEAFF
TGTGCCAGCAGTGAACTGAAGAGGTCCAGGGGGCATGCGAACACTGAAGCTTTCTTT
>TRBJ2-5|NA|NA|TRBV19
CASSRGVVHQETQYF
TGTGCCAGTTCGAGGGGGGTAGTCCACCAAGAGACCCAGTACTTC
>TRBJ2-4|NA|NA|TRBV27
CASSIGLGDIKYF
TGTGCCAGCAGCATAGGCTTGGGGGACATTAAGTACTTC
>TRBJ2-2|many|NA|TRBV2
CASKLGGPGELFF
TGTGCCAGCAAATTAGGGGGTCCCGGGGAGCTGTTTTTT
>TRBJ2-2|few|NA|TRBV9
CASSVIGSGELFF
TGTGCCAGCAGCGTAATAGGGAGCGGGGAGCTGTTTTTT
>TRBJ1-5|many|TRBD1|TRBV7-3
CASSLTFLTGGLTNQPQHF
TGTGCCAGCAGCTTAACCTTCTTGACAGGGGGCCTGACTAATCAGCCCCAGCATTTT
>TRBJ2-7|many|TRBD1|TRBV12-3/TRBV12-4
CASRLGTAYEQYF
TGTGCCAGCAGACTCGGGACAGCCTACGAGCAGTACTTC
>TRBJ2-2|once|TRBD1|TRBV11-1
CASSFLRDRPNTGELFF
TGTGCCAGCAGCTTCCTACGGGACAGGCCGAACACCGGGGAGCTGTTTTTT
>TRBJ1-1|many|TRBD1|TRBV19
CASSIPGQGFPEAFF
TGTGCCAGTAGTATACCGGGACAGGGGTTCCCTGAAGCTTTCTTT
>TRBJ1-2|many|NA|TRBV14
CASSRGDGPGYTF
TGTGCCAGCAGCCGGGGGGACGGACCTGGCTACACCTTC
>TRBJ2-7|many|NA|TRBV11-2
CASSLDVLGVTYEQYF
TGTGCCAGCAGCTTAGATGTTCTCGGGGTTACCTACGAGCAGTACTTC
>TRBJ2-5|many|TRBD2|TRBV6-6
CASNLQGLAGLQETQYF
TGTGCCAGCAACTTGCAGGGACTAGCGGGGCTTCAAGAGACCCAGTACTTC
>TRBJ2-7|few|NA|TRBV29-1
CSVAPGANEQYF
TGCAGCGTTGCTCCAGGCGCCAACGAGCAGTACTTC
>TRBJ1-1|many|NA|TRBV28
CASGVPRGNTEAFF
TGTGCCAGCGGGGTACCTAGGGGAAACACTGAAGCTTTCTTT
>TRBJ2-7|few|TRBD2|TRBV4-1
CASSLLAGIKTYEQYF
TGCGCCAGCAGCCTATTAGCGGGAATAAAAACCTACGAGCAGTACTTC
>TRBJ2-5|many|NA|TRBV5-1
CASSLDPGSRTQYF
TGCGCCAGCAGCTTGGATCCGGGATCAAGGACCCAGTACTTC
>TRBJ2-7|many|NA|TRBV25-1
CASSGIVGQYF
TGTGCCAGCAGTGGGATTGTGGGGCAGTACTTC
>TRBJ2-7|many|NA|TRBV29-1
CSGGESSYEQYF
TGCAGCGGAGGTGAGAGCTCCTACGAGCAGTACTTC
>TRBJ2-4|many|TRBD2|TRBV6-1
CASKQRGDGIQYF
TGTGCCAGCAAGCAGCGGGGTGACGGCATTCAGTACTTC
>TRBJ2-5|many|NA|TRBV7-9
CASSLGIEGCQETQYF
TGTGCCAGCAGCTTAGGAATTGAAGGCTGTCAAGAGACCCAGTACTTC
>TRBJ2-7|many|TRBD1|TRBV5-1
CASSRTGALTYEQYF
TGCGCCAGCAGCCGGACAGGGGCCCTAACCTACGAGCAGTACTTC
>TRBJ1-6|many|NA|TRBV6-5
CASSYSGTDNSPLHF
TGTGCCAGCAGTTACTCGGGGACGGATAATTCACCCCTCCACTTT
>TRBJ2-5|NA|NA|TRBV2
CATTIGETQYF
TGTGCCACTACGATAGGAGAGACCCAGTACTTC
>TRBJ1-3|few|TRBD1|TRBV5-1
CASSPISGTAISGNTIYF
TGCGCCAGCAGCCCGATCTCCGGGACAGCTATCTCTGGAAACACCATATATTTT
>TRBJ1-5|many|TRBD1|TRBV5-6
CASSRQGERSNQPQHF
TGTGCCAGCAGCCGACAGGGAGAGAGAAGCAATCAGCCCCAGCATTTT
>TRBJ2-5|NA|TRBD1|TRBV12-3/TRBV12-4
CASSLSGRGRQETQYF
TGTGCCAGCAGTTTAAGCGGTAGGGGGCGCCAAGAGACCCAGTACTTC
>TRBJ1-5|many|TRBD1|TRBV6-1
CASRMDRGGNQPQHF
TGTGCCAGCAGAATGGACAGGGGCGGCAATCAGCCCCAGCATTTT
>TRBJ1-2|NA|NA|TRBV12-3/TRBV12-4
CASSLTGTTF
TGTGCCAGCAGTCTAACGGGGACCACCTTC
>TRBJ2-7|many|TRBD2|TRBV27
CASSMAGTRIYEQYF
TGTGCCAGCAGTATGGCCGGGACTAGAATCTACGAGCAGTACTTC
>TRBJ1-2|few|NA|TRBV19
CASSMSGWGNYGYTF
TGTGCCAGTAGTATGAGTGGTTGGGGTAACTATGGCTACACCTTC
>TRBJ2-2|many|NA|TRBV7-9
CASSPRDTGELFF
TGTGCCAGCAGCCCTCGAGATACCGGGGAGCTGTTTTTT